These 5 T cell receptor beta chains share one sample of origin, sequenced in a study of blood T cell repertoires in COVID-19. Assay used: immunoSEQ multiplex PCR; TCRdb lists only in-frame clones, some missing. This sample carries 200,000 or so clones, about 90% of them seen once, and the ten largest clones take 0.7% to 0.85%. Sequencing used peripheral blood. These receptors were taken from a woman between 65 and 79 years old with acute or convalescent COVID-19.

This rearrangement joins TRBV12-5 to TRBJ1-5, with 11 positions matching TRBD1. The CDR3 is 15 residues long. V lost 6 bases to trimming and J lost 5 bases; unmatched junction nucleotides: 6. Germline CDR1 reads LGHNT; CDR2 reads FRNRAP. The CDR3 region is CASGPGQGGYQPQHF. As DNA, the CDR3 is TGTGCTAGTGGGCCGGGACAGGGGGGTTATCAGCCCCAGCATTTT.

The chain is built from TRBV6-2 or TRBV6-3 and TRBJ1-1; D might be TRBD1 (6 bases). Between the trimmed V and J ends, which lost 6 bases and 4 bases, there was a span of 15 bases. CDR1 and CDR2 (germline): MNHEY, SVGEGT. CDR3 length: 14 residues. The CDR3 loop is CASSNPGVGTEAFF. CDR3 in DNA: TGTGCCAGCAGCAACCCAGGGGTCGGCACTGAAGCTTTCTTT.

The chain couples TRBV6-5 to TRBJ1-6; D gene unclear. V was pared by 2 bases and J by 10 bases, with 12 bases between. Germline loops: CDR1 MNHEY, CDR2 SVGAGI. The CDR3 has 14 residues. The CDR3 DNA reads TGTGCCAGCAGTTACAGGGAGGCAAGCTCACCCCTCCACTTT. This sequence encodes CASSYREASSPLHF.

This rearrangement joins TRBV23-1 to TRBJ1-5; D uncertain. TRBV23-1 is reported as an ORF; its role is uncertain. Trimming removed 3 bases at V and 3 bases at J, with 21 bases between. CDR3 length equals 18 residues. Here the CDR3 DNA reads TGCGCCAGCAGTCACTCGGGGATGTCCCTGAGGGACAATCAGCCCCAGCATTTT. Amino acid sequence: CASSHSGMSLRDNQPQHF.

The J gene is TRBJ1-1, the V gene TRBV28, with TRBD1 identical over 10 bases. The CDR3 totals 13 residues. CDR1 and CDR2 (germline): MDHEN, SYDVKM. Trimming removed 5 bases from V and 10 bases from J; junction bases left unmatched: 7. The CDR3 sequence is CASSGRDRGRAFF. In DNA form, the CDR3 reads TGTGCCAGCAGTGGAAGGGACAGGGGAAGAGCTTTCTTT.